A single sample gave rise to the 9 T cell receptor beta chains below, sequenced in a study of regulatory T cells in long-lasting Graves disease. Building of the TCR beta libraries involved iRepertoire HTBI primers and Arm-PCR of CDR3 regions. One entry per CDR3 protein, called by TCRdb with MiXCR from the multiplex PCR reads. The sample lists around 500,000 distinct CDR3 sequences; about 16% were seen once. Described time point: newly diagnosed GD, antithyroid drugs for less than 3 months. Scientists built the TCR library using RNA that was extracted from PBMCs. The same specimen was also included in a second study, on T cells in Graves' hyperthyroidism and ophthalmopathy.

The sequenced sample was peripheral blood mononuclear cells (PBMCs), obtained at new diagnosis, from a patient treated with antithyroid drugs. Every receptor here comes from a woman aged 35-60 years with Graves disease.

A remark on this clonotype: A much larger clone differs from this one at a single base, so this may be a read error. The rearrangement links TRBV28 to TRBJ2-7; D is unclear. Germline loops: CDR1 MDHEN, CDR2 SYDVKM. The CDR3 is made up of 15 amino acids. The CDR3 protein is CASSFLLGPSYEQCF. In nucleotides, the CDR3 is TGTGCCAGCAGTTTCCTGCTCGGCCCTTCCTACGAGCAGTGCTTC.

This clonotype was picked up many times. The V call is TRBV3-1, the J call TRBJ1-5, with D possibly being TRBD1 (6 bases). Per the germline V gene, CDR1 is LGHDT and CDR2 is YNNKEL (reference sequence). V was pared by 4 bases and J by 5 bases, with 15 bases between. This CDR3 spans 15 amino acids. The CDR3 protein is CASSPRGTEDQPQHF. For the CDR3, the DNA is TGTGCCAGCAGCCCTAGGGGGACCGAAGATCAGCCCCAGCATTTT. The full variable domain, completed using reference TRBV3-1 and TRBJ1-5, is DTAVSQTPKYLVTQMGNDKSIKCEQNLGHDTMYWYKQDSKKFLKIMFSYNNKELIINETVPNRFSPKSPDKAHLNLHINSLELGDSAVYFCASSPRGTEDQPQHFGDGTRLSIL.

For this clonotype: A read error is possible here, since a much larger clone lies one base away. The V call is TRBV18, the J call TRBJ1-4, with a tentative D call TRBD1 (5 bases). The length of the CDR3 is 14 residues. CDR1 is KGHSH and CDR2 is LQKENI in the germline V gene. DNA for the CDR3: TGTGCCAGCTCACCCCGACAGAGTAATAAAAAACTGTTTTTT. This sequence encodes CASSPRQSNKKLFF.

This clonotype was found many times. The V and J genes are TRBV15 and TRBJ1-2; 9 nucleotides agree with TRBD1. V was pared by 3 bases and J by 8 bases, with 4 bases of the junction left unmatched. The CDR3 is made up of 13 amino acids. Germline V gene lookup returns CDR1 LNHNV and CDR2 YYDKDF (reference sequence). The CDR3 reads CATSRDRGGGYTF. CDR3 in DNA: TGTGCCACCAGCAGGGACAGGGGTGGAGGCTACACCTTC.

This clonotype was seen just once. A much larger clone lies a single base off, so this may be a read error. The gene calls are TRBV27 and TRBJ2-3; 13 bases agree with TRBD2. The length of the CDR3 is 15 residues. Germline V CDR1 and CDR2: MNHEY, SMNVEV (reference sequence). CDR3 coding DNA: TGTGCCAACAGTTTACTAGCGGGGGGGAGGGATACGCAGTATTTT. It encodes CANSLLAGGRDTQYF.

The CDR3 DNA follows: TGTGCTAGTGCCGTGGGAGGGGGCTGGCAGCCCCAGCATTTT. Amino acids: CASAVGGGWQPQHF. The V and J genes are TRBV12-5 and TRBJ1-5; 7 bases match TRBD1. CDR1 LGHNT and CDR2 FRNRAP come from the germline V gene. The CDR3 is 14 amino acids. Losses at the gene ends were 7 bases for V and 7 bases for J; bases not matched to a gene: 10.

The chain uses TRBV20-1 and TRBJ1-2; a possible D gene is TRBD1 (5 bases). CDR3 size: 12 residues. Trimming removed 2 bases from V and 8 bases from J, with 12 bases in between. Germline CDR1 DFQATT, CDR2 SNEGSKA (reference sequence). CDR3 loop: CSARLDSDGYTF. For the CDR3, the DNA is TGCAGTGCTAGACTCGACAGTGACGGCTACACCTTC.

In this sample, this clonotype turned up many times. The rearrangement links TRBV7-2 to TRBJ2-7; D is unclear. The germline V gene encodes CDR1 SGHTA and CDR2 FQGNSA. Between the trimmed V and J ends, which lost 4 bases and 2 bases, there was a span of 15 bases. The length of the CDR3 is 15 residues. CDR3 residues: CASSYGRTETYEQYF. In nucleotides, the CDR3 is TGTGCCAGCAGCTACGGGCGGACGGAGACCTACGAGCAGTACTTC.

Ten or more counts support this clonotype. The CDR3 region has the DNA TGTGCCAGCAGTGCGGAGAGGACTGAAGCTTTCTTT. The encoded protein is CASSAERTEAFF. The rearrangement joins TRBV2 to TRBJ1-1; no reliable D call. Trimming took 4 bases from V and 5 from J, leaving 8 bases between them. The CDR3 length is 12 residues. Looked up from germline, CDR1 is SNHLY and CDR2 is FYNNEI.